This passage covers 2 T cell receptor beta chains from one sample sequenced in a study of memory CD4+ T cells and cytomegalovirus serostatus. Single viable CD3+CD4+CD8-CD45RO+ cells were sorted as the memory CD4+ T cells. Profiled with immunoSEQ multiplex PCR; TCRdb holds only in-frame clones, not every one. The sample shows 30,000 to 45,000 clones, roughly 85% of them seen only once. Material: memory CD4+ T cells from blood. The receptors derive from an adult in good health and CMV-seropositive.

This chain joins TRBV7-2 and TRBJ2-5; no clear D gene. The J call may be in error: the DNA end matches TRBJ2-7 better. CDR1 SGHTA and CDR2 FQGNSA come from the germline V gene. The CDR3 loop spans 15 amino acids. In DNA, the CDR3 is TGTGCCAGCAGCTTTTCAAGAGAACTATCCTACGAGCAGTACTTC. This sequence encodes CASSFSRELSYEQYF.

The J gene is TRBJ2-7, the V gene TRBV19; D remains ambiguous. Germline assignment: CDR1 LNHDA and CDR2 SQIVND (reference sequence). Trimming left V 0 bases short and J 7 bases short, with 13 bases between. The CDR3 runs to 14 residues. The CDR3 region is CASSIDHPGREQYF. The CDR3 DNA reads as TGTGCCAGTAGTATAGATCATCCGGGTCGTGAGCAGTACTTC. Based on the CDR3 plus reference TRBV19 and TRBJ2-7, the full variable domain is DGGITQSPKYLFRKEGQNVTLSCEQNLNHDAMYWYRQDPGQGLRLIYYSQIVNDFQKGDIAEGYSVSREKKESFPLTVTSAQKNPTAFYLCASSIDHPGREQYFGPGTRLTVT.